The sequence of this T cell receptor beta chain was determined in a study of blood T cell repertoires in COVID-19. At the level of the study: Spain, Italy and the United States supplied samples that represented acute and convalescent COVID-19. Sources were T cells, B-cell-depleted T cells, or PBMCs; the material itself was cDNA or gDNA.

Germline V CDR1 and CDR2: SEHNR, FQNEAQ (reference sequence). The CDR3 spans 11 residues. V lost 5 bases and J 11 bases, leaving 12 bases between the germline ends. Per the original methods: Nucleated cell number was recorded as an estimate derived from reference gene primer amplification. Sequencing used immunoSEQ multiplex PCR; TCRdb keeps in-frame clones, though not all of them. V, J and clone size are taken as reported in that table, and D and trimming were inferred from the DNA itself. The repertoire holds tens of thousands of clones, with around 84% as singletons. What was sequenced was peripheral blood. The V and J genes are TRBV7-9 and TRBJ1-1, with D hard to call. The clonotype was recovered from a woman aged 45-59 years with acute or convalescent COVID-19. CDR3 sequence reads: CASSRAGVAFF. The CDR3 DNA is TGTGCCAGCAGCCGCGCTGGAGTCGCTTTCTTT.